The 6 T cell receptor beta chains given below trace back to one sample, sequenced in a study of control samples from healthy donors and cancer patients. The protocol was immunoSEQ multiplex PCR, while the TCRdb copy is restricted to in-frame clones and leaves out a portion. This repertoire shows 90,000 to 100,000 clones, 90% found once; its top ten account for 3.5% to 4.5%. Sample: blood. Every receptor here comes from a woman in her late teens or twenties in good health.

The J gene is TRBJ1-4, the V gene TRBV3-1 (or the pseudogene TRBV3-2); 9 bases are a match to TRBD1. CDR3 length: 15 amino acids. Germline lookup yields CDR1 LGHDT and CDR2 YNNKEL (reference sequence). The V segment lost 4 bases and the J segment 8 bases; nucleotides outside the gene matches: 8. The DNA of the CDR3 is TGTGCCAGCAGCCGGACACGACAGGGGGGCGAAAAACTGTTTTTT. It codes for CASSRTRQGGEKLFF.

V and J are TRBV5-1 and TRBJ1-4, with D possibly being TRBD1 (5 bases). V was cut by 6 bases and J by 1 base, with 13 bases left in between. Germline V gene data show CDR1 as SGHRS and CDR2 as YFSETQ. The CDR3 runs to 15 residues. CDR3 amino acids: CASMPGLGTNEKLFF. The CDR3 DNA sequence: TGCGCCAGCATGCCAGGGCTAGGAACTAATGAAAAACTGTTTTTT. Full variable domain (outside the CDR3, taken from reference TRBV5-1 and TRBJ1-4): KAGVTQTPRYLIKTRGQQVTLSCSPISGHRSVSWYQQTPGQGLQFLFEYFSETQRNKGNFPGRFSGRQFSNSRSEMNVSTLELGDSALYLCASMPGLGTNEKLFFGSGTQLSVL.

The chain's CDR3 is CASSRGPYNEQFF. CDR3 DNA sequence: TGTGCCAGCAGTCGGGGACCTTACAATGAGCAGTTCTTC. The V call is TRBV27, the J call TRBJ2-1, with D perhaps assigned TRBD1 or TRBD2 (5 bases each). CDR1 is MNHEY, CDR2 SMNVEV, per germline (reference sequence). The CDR3 extends over 13 amino acids. V lost 5 bases, J lost 4 bases, and 9 bases lay in between.

The rearrangement joins TRBV4-1 to TRBJ2-5, with D tentatively TRBD2 (7 bases). The CDR3 runs to 16 residues. The germline V gene has CDR1 MGHRA and CDR2 YSYEKL. V gave up 1 base and J gave up 4 bases, with 16 bases separating them. For the CDR3, the DNA is TGCGCCAGCAGCCAAGTCGGGTTGGGGGGGCGAGAGACCCAGTACTTC. It encodes CASSQVGLGGRETQYF.

The rearrangement links TRBV29-1 to TRBJ1-1, with D perhaps TRBD1 (5 bases). The germline CDR1 and CDR2 sequences are SQVTM and ANQGSEA. V lost 0 bases to trimming and J lost 3 bases, with 8 bases between them. The CDR3 extends over 13 amino acids. CDR3 loop: CSVEESRDTEAFF. CDR3 in DNA: TGCAGCGTTGAAGAGAGCAGGGACACTGAAGCTTTCTTT.

CDR3 sequence (DNA): TGTGCCAGCAGCTCCCATGGGGCGGGACAGGGGGCATCCTGGGACACTGAAGCTTTCTTT. This gives the protein CASSSHGAGQGASWDTEAFF. The V and J genes are TRBV9 and TRBJ1-1; 12 bases line up with TRBD1. V lost 4 bases and J lost 3; bases outside the gene matches: 19. CDR1 is SGDLS and CDR2 is YYNGEE in the germline V gene. The CDR3 spans 20 residues.